Presented here are 21 T cell receptor beta chains from one specimen sequenced in a study of long-term antiretroviral therapy in people with HIV. Assay version v3.0 of immunoSEQ was used, and it was run at survey level. Clones were read by immunoSEQ multiplex PCR, and TCRdb kept only the in-frame ones, dropping some. Among 42,000 or so clones, approximately 87% were seen once, and the ten largest hold roughly 4%. This specimen was unsorted PBMCs, taken 1.2 years after starting antiretroviral therapy. The receptor set was obtained from a woman in her forties or fifties with HIV.

The chain uses TRBV19 and TRBJ2-6, with TRBD1 matching over 8 bases. Looked up from germline, CDR1 is LNHDA and CDR2 is SQIVND (reference sequence). CDR3 length: 17 amino acids. Trimming took 4 bases from V and 0 from J; bases not matched to a gene: 5. CDR3 sequence (DNA): TGTGCCAGTAGTACCCAAGGGACAGGCTCTGGGGCCAACGTCCTGACTTTC. Amino acids: CASSTQGTGSGANVLTF.

J is TRBJ2-1 and V is TRBV5-8; 9 bases map to TRBD1. The V and J ends lost 3 bases and 4 bases, in that order; junction bases with no gene match: 5. There are 15 residues in the CDR3. Germline lookup yields CDR1 SGHTS and CDR2 YDEGEE. CDR3 nucleotides: TGTGCCAGCAGCTCCTTAGGGACAGGGTACAATGAGCAGTTCTTC. This codes for CASSSLGTGYNEQFF.

The chain uses TRBV4-1 and TRBJ2-1; 15 bases agree with TRBD2. V lost 3 bases and J lost 8; bases outside the gene matches: 5. Germline V lookup: CDR1 MGHRA, CDR2 YSYEKL. This CDR3 has 16 residues. CDR3 coding DNA: TGCGCCAGCAGCCATTCCGGGACTAGCGGGGGGTATGAGCAGTTCTTC. As protein: CASSHSGTSGGYEQFF.

V and J are TRBV2 and TRBJ2-3, with 8 bases matching TRBD2. The length of the CDR3 is 16 residues. The V and J ends lost 2 bases and 2 bases, in that order; junction bases with no gene match: 6. From germline, CDR1 is SNHLY and CDR2 FYNNEI. The CDR3 coding sequence is TGTGCCAGCAGTGAATCACTAGCGGTGCCCACAGATACGCAGTATTTT. Its protein product is CASSESLAVPTDTQYF.

The V and J genes are TRBV27 and TRBJ2-7; 10 bases align to TRBD2. Germline V gene data show CDR1 as MNHEY and CDR2 as SMNVEV (reference sequence). J lost 6 bases, V lost 4 bases, and 9 bases had no gene match. The CDR3 is 15 residues long. The CDR3 coding sequence is TGTGCCAGCAGTTCCCGACTAGCGGGTTCCCGCGAGCAGTACTTC. This encodes CASSSRLAGSREQYF.

This chain links TRBV7-6 with TRBJ1-5; the D is unclear. Trimming took off 5 bases at V and 3 bases at J, with 14 bases between the two ends. This CDR3 is built from 15 residues. Germline V lookup: CDR1 SGHVS, CDR2 FNYEAQ. The CDR3 region has the DNA TGTGCCAGCAGCCCAGAGGTCGGGTTCAATCAGCCCCAGCATTTT. This translates into CASSPEVGFNQPQHF.

V and J are TRBV30 and TRBJ1-1, with a tentative D call TRBD1 (5 bases). The CDR3 has 15 residues. CDR1 and CDR2 (germline): GTSNPN, SVGIG (reference sequence). V lost 5 bases and J 3 bases, leaving 19 bases between the germline ends. DNA for the CDR3: TGTGCCTGGTACGGCACGGGGCTAACATACACTGAAGCTTTCTTT. This gives the protein CAWYGTGLTYTEAFF.

The V gene is TRBV5-8, the J gene TRBJ2-7, with 9 positions matching TRBD1. The CDR3 consists of 15 residues. In germline, CDR1 is SGHTS, CDR2 YDEGEE. V lost 2 bases, J lost 4 bases, and 7 bases stayed unmatched. The CDR3 sequence is CASSFPGTGKYEQYF. CDR3 nucleotide sequence: TGTGCCAGCAGCTTCCCGGGGACAGGGAAGTACGAGCAGTACTTC. The full variable domain, completed using reference TRBV5-8 and TRBJ2-7, is EAGVTQSPTHLIKTRGQQATLRCSPISGHTSVYWYQQALGLGLQFLLWYDEGEERNRGNFPPRFSGRQFPNYSSELNVNALELEDSALYLCASSFPGTGKYEQYFGPGTRLTVT.

The CDR3 nucleotides read TGTGCCAGCAGCTCGGGAGCGGGGGGGAGCTCCTACAATGAGCAGTTCTTC. It encodes CASSSGAGGSSYNEQFF. This chain links TRBV5-6 with TRBJ2-1; 10 positions agree with TRBD2. V dropped 3 bases and J dropped 0; count of bases not matched to a gene: 6. The CDR3 sequence is 17 residues long. CDR1 and CDR2 (germline): SGHDT, YYEEEE.

This clone was counted between two and nine times. This sequence joins TRBV7-2 and TRBJ2-3; 13 bases align to TRBD2. The CDR3 totals 17 residues. V was pared by 3 bases and J by 3 bases, with 6 bases of the junction left unmatched. The germline gives CDR1 SGHTA, CDR2 FQGNSA. CDR3 in DNA: TGTGCCAGCAGCTTTCGGACTAGCGGGGGATTTACAGATACGCAGTATTTT. As protein: CASSFRTSGGFTDTQYF. Combining the CDR3 with reference TRBV7-2 and TRBJ2-3 gives the whole variable domain GAGVSQSPSNKVTEKGKDVELRCDPISGHTALYWYRQSLGQGLEFLIYFQGNSAPDKSGLPSDRFSAERTGGSVSTLTIQRTQQEDSAVYLCASSFRTSGGFTDTQYFGPGTRLTVL.

The V gene is TRBV29-1, the J gene TRBJ2-5; 9 bases line up with TRBD1. Germline-derived CDR1 and CDR2 are SQVTM and ANQGSEA. V trimming: 2 bases; J trimming: 1 base; junction bases outside the gene matches: 5. The CDR3 consists of 15 residues. The CDR3 DNA reads TGCAGCGTTGAAAGGGACAGGGATTTCCAAGAGACCCAGTACTTC. It specifies CSVERDRDFQETQYF.

This clone appeared once. The CDR3 loop is CASSIIGNPGNTIYF. The DNA for the CDR3 is TGTGCCAGTAGTATCATAGGGAATCCTGGAAACACCATATATTTT. The rearrangement joins TRBV19 to TRBJ1-3; D call uncertain. There are 15 residues in the CDR3. CDR1 LNHDA and CDR2 SQIVND come from the germline V gene (reference sequence). V lost 3 bases, J lost 2 bases, and 11 bases lay in between.

This clone was detected only once. This sequence joins TRBV30 and TRBJ2-5, with TRBD2 identical over 7 bases. Germline CDR1 GTSNPN, CDR2 SVGIG (reference sequence). V was clipped by 3 bases and J by 5 bases; unmatched bases: 12. The CDR3 is made up of 15 amino acids. The CDR3 sequence: CAWRGGLVASETQYF. In nucleotides, the CDR3 is TGTGCCTGGAGGGGTGGACTAGTAGCATCGGAGACCCAGTACTTC.

The CDR3 loop is CTSSQDWTAYGYTF. The CDR3 coding sequence is TGCACCAGCAGCCAAGATTGGACAGCCTATGGCTACACCTTC. The chain couples TRBV1 to TRBJ1-2; TRBD1, the table's D call, was not compared with the DNA. TRBV1 is annotated as a pseudogene. CDR3 length: 14 residues.

The V gene is TRBV7-8, the J gene TRBJ2-7; possible D gene TRBD1, 5 bases. The CDR3 has 16 amino acids. The V gene lost 1 base and the J gene lost 6 bases, with 19 bases spanning the gap. Germline CDR1 reads SGHVS; CDR2 reads FQNEAQ. The CDR3 DNA follows: TGTGCCAGCAGCTTAGGGCGGCAGGGCGTCACCTCCGAGCAGTACTTC. It specifies CASSLGRQGVTSEQYF.

The chain couples TRBV29-1 to TRBJ2-7; D uncertain. Trimming pared 4 bases from V and 4 bases from J, leaving 5 bases between. The CDR3 runs to 10 residues. The germline gives CDR1 SQVTM, CDR2 ANQGSEA. CDR3 nucleotides: TGCAGCGTTGTATTGTACGAGCAGTACTTC. This gives the protein CSVVLYEQYF.

The rearrangement links TRBV7-9 to TRBJ2-7; D perhaps matches TRBD2 (5 bases). Deletions cut 0 bases from V and 7 bases from J, with 16 bases between. This CDR3 has 15 amino acids. Looked up from germline, CDR1 is SEHNR and CDR2 is FQNEAQ (reference sequence). CDR3 bases: TGTGCCAGCAGCTTAGCGGCCGCCCCGGGATTGGAGCAGTACTTC. Its protein is CASSLAAAPGLEQYF.

The CDR3 here is CASSLAGQGTYEQYF. DNA for the CDR3: TGTGCCAGCAGCTTAGCGGGACAGGGGACCTACGAGCAGTACTTC. The rearrangement links TRBV7-8 to TRBJ2-7; 10 bases match TRBD1. V was clipped by 0 bases and J by 2 bases; unmatched bases: 1. The CDR3 sequence is 15 residues long. CDR1 and CDR2 (germline): SGHVS, FQNEAQ.

The chain has TRBV6-5 and TRBJ2-7; the D call may be TRBD1 or TRBD2 (6 bases each). Germline lookup yields CDR1 MNHEY and CDR2 SVGAGI. Trimming removed 8 bases from V and 7 bases from J, with 12 bases in between. CDR3 length equals 11 residues. CDR3 DNA sequence: TGTGCCAGCGGGGGGCGCGGGGAGCAGTACTTC. This encodes CASGGRGEQYF.

The CDR3 loop reads CASSIDTNYGYTF. The CDR3 DNA is TGTGCCAGCAGCATTGACACTAACTATGGCTACACCTTC. V usage is TRBV7-2 and J usage is TRBJ1-2; D is undetermined. The CDR3 extends over 13 amino acids. The V end was cut by 5 bases, the J end by 0 bases, with 7 bases between. Looked up from germline, CDR1 is SGHTA and CDR2 is FQGNSA.

This clone turned up a few times. The chain has TRBV12-5 and TRBJ1-1; D ambiguous. The germline CDR1 and CDR2 sequences are LGHNT and FRNRAP. The CDR3 has 13 amino acids. Trimming shortened V by 5 bases and J by 0 bases, and 7 bases separated the two germline ends. This chain's CDR3 is CASGLRVNTEAFF. DNA of the CDR3: TGTGCTAGTGGTCTAAGGGTGAACACTGAAGCTTTCTTT.